The text below deals with one T cell receptor beta chain. Its antigen is unknown. Per-base qualities were not stored, and no clone one base away is much larger. A patient counted as having stable Graves' hyperthyroidism if no progression to ophthalmopathy occurred over 18 months of follow-up. Hyperthyroidism patients were newly diagnosed, had a disease duration of under 2 months, and were aged 18 to 65 years. Any patient with an uncontrolled infection, another autoimmune disease, pregnancy or lactation was excluded. Clinical symptoms, serum thyroxine and TRAb, thyroid ultrasound, and orbital computed tomography formed the basis for the diagnoses. PBMCs were separated from about 10 ml of fresh peripheral blood using Ficoll-Paque density gradient centrifugation. Trizol reagent was used to extract total RNA, and RNA quality was then checked on an Agilent 2100 Bioanalyzer. The data were taken from a study of T cells in Graves' hyperthyroidism and ophthalmopathy (dated by TCRdb to the late 2010s). Regarding the complete study: Peripheral blood was collected at initial diagnosis, before any treatment. To identify distinguishing TCR V-J signatures, a discovery cohort of some 99 patients was used, comprising some 45 with Graves' ophthalmopathy and under 60 with stable Graves' hyperthyroidism. An independent validation cohort of about 20 hyperthyroidism patients and some 15 patients who later progressed to ophthalmopathy tested prospective prediction of ophthalmopathy. The 90 to 100 discovery patients were randomly divided into training and test sets at a 7:3 ratio. In six Graves' hyperthyroidism patients, the study also compared T-cell repertoires from thyroid tissue with T-cell repertoires from blood. Once sampling was done, hyperthyroidism patients were given methimazole at a starting dose of 30 mg daily, whereas ophthalmopathy patients were given high-dose intravenous methylprednisolone. The paper reports TCR Vbeta CDR3 sequencing of 130 to 150 peripheral blood samples: 43 ophthalmopathy, some 80 hyperthyroidism and around 17 progressor patients.

Points the paper makes about the study in general: In cross-validation, a model built on a 13 V-J signature told ophthalmopathy apart from stable hyperthyroidism with 85% to 90% sensitivity and about 81% specificity, and in testing the same model reached 80%/75%. In validation, progression to ophthalmopathy was predicted by the model with 70.59% sensitivity and roughly 72% specificity, a median of about 6.4 months before onset. No statistical method was used to set the sample size in advance, and investigators knew the group allocation. Most expanded thyroid clonotypes (frequency above 0.001) were also found in blood, which suggests that blood repertoires may mirror thyroid immune responses.

The junction shows trimming of 3 bases on V and 0 bases on J, and the gene matches do not reach 9 bases of it. Measured from the cysteine to the phenylalanine, the CDR3 is 16 residues long. CDR3 DNA only is kept here, 48 bases in frame from base 1. The germline V gene (reference sequence) gives CDR1 as DFQATT and CDR2 as SNEGSKA. The TCR beta CDR3 regions were amplified from RNA transcripts. For the first round of RT-PCR on the TCR CDR3, the HTBI primer set was used together with the Qiagen OneStep RT-PCR kit. Libraries were constructed in a second round of multiplex PCR, after which size selection and purification were performed. Paired-end sequencing of the libraries was performed with 100 bp reads on an Illumina HiSeq2000. Concerning the study's data processing: SOAPnuke was used to process the raw data, removing reads that contained adapters or uncalled bases, had a mean Phred below 15, or lacked an exact match to the constant primer or identifier. COPE v1.2.5 was used to merge high-quality paired reads, and clonotypes were defined as unique nucleotide sequences. Clonotypes were aligned to IMGT TRBV, TRBD and TRBJ reference segments using MiTCR v1.1. The analysis was restricted to V-J combinations with a frequency above 0.0001, which together covered approximately 99% of the repertoires. The TCS score was defined as the ratio of F50 (clonal expansion) to E x V (chaos), calculated using BLOSUM62-based TCRdist between CDR3 peptides within each V-J. Welch's t-statistics and random forest reduced fewer than 550 V-J features to about 12, which were used in a naive Bayes classifier (R e1071). The public reads were reprocessed in TCRdb via fastp at Q25 and MiXCR, keeping in-frame beta chains. All rows with the same CDR3 protein become a single entry with the most common DNA and genes. These V and J calls originate from TCRdb's pipeline instead of the authors' own analysis. Present in this sample are approximately 610,000 distinct CDR3 sequences, approximately 15% of which were seen just once. Together, the top ten hold around 18% of the sample.

The chain is encoded by TRBV20-1 joined to TRBJ2-3, with TRBD1 matching 7 junction bases. The sample comprised blood. The clonotype was recovered from a woman aged 18-29 years with Graves' hyperthyroidism. CDR3 sequence: CSASRGKRPSTDTQYF. The DNA sequence follows: TGCAGTGCTAGCAGGGGGAAAAGGCCTAGCACAGATACGCAGTATTTT.